This is a list of T cell receptor beta chains from one sample in a study of control samples from healthy donors and cancer patients. The assay was immunoSEQ multiplex PCR, and TCRdb's table has in-frame clones only and misses some. Of roughly 170,000 clones listed, over 80% were seen once; the top ten hold roughly 1.5%. The specimen sequenced was blood. The receptors derive from a man aged 18 to 29 in good health. The CDR3 runs from the conserved cysteine through the conserved F or W. Fields, in order: D gene, clone size, J gene, V gene, CDR3 protein, CDR3 DNA. D genes are given only for firm matches. Clone sizes are given selectively: once, few, many, or a class where the clone is expanded.

D: .
size: .
J: TRBJ2-6
V: TRBV6-6
CDR3: CACPRGSGANVLTF
DNA: TGTGCCTGCCCTCGGGGTTCTGGGGCCAACGTCCTGACTTTC

D: TRBD2
size: .
J: TRBJ2-1
V: TRBV28
CDR3: CASSRTSGTNYNEQFF
DNA: TGTGCCAGCAGCCGGACTAGCGGGACTAACTACAATGAGCAGTTCTTC

D: .
size: .
J: TRBJ1-6
V: TRBV6-2/TRBV6-3
CDR3: CASSSDDLSSYNSPLHF
DNA: TGTGCCAGCAGTTCCGACGACCTGAGCTCCTATAATTCACCCCTCCACTTT

D: TRBD1
size: .
J: TRBJ2-5
V: TRBV24-1
CDR3: CATRPGTAFQETQYF
DNA: TGTGCCACAAGGCCAGGGACAGCATTTCAAGAGACCCAGTACTTC

D: .
size: .
J: TRBJ1-1
V: TRBV7-3
CDR3: CASSLDGSNTEAFF
DNA: TGTGCCAGCAGCTTAGACGGGTCGAACACTGAAGCTTTCTTT

D: TRBD1
size: .
J: TRBJ1-5
V: TRBV15
CDR3: CATSRETGWQPQHF
DNA: TGTGCCACCAGCAGAGAGACAGGGTGGCAGCCCCAGCATTTT

D: .
size: .
J: TRBJ2-7
V: TRBV3-1/TRBV3-2
CDR3: CASSPGAYEQYF
DNA: TGTGCCAGCAGTCCAGGGGCCTACGAGCAGTACTTC

D: .
size: .
J: TRBJ1-1
V: TRBV2
CDR3: CASSVLGTENTEAFF
DNA: TGTGCCAGCAGTGTCCTTGGGACGGAGAACACTGAAGCTTTCTTT

D: .
size: .
J: TRBJ2-5
V: TRBV11-3
CDR3: CASSSGIGQETQYF
DNA: TGTGCCAGCAGCTCCGGTATAGGTCAAGAGACCCAGTACTTC

D: .
size: .
J: TRBJ1-5
V: TRBV20-1
CDR3: CSASNLGNPNQPQHF
DNA: TGCAGTGCTAGTAATTTGGGGAACCCCAATCAGCCCCAGCATTTT

D: .
size: .
J: TRBJ1-6
V: TRBV4-1
CDR3: CASSLTEISPLHF
DNA: TGCGCCAGCAGCCTTACAGAGATCTCACCCCTCCACTTT

D: .
size: .
J: TRBJ2-3
V: TRBV9
CDR3: CASSVGNGPKDTQYF
DNA: TGTGCCAGCAGCGTAGGAAACGGGCCGAAAGATACGCAGTATTTT

D: .
size: few
J: TRBJ1-6
V: TRBV23-1
CDR3: CASSQSSFVLANSPLHF
DNA: TGCGCCAGCAGTCAATCAAGCTTCGTACTCGCTAATTCACCCCTCCACTTT

D: .
size: .
J: TRBJ2-5
V: TRBV2
CDR3: CASSVISGGHGSQYF
DNA: TGTGCCAGCAGTGTGATTAGCGGTGGTCATGGGAGCCAGTACTTC

D: .
size: .
J: TRBJ2-5
V: TRBV2
CDR3: CASSVGETQYF
DNA: TGTGCCAGCAGTGTTGGGGAGACCCAGTACTTC

D: TRBD1
size: .
J: TRBJ1-4
V: TRBV5-8
CDR3: CASSLGTGQGEKLFF
DNA: TGTGCCAGCAGCCTTGGGACAGGGCAGGGTGAAAAACTGTTTTTT

D: .
size: once
J: TRBJ1-1
V: TRBV19
CDR3: CASTQGGAGRVNTEAFF
DNA: TGTGCCAGTACCCAAGGTGGGGCAGGGAGGGTGAACACTGAAGCTTTCTTT

D: .
size: .
J: TRBJ2-7
V: TRBV7-3
CDR3: CASSLRGAPTYEQYF
DNA: TGTGCCAGCAGCTTAAGGGGGGCCCCCACCTACGAGCAGTACTTC

D: TRBD1
size: .
J: TRBJ1-6
V: TRBV27
CDR3: CASSLGTGGSPLHF
DNA: TGTGCCAGCAGTCTGGGGACAGGGGGTTCACCCCTCCACTTT

D: .
size: .
J: TRBJ2-7
V: TRBV30
CDR3: CAWTRNDRIAEQYF
DNA: TGTGCCTGGACCAGAAATGACAGAATAGCAGAGCAGTACTTC

D: .
size: .
J: TRBJ1-2
V: TRBV19
CDR3: CASSNRDYGYTF
DNA: TGTGCCAGTAGTAACAGGGACTATGGCTACACCTTC

D: .
size: .
J: TRBJ2-3
V: TRBV6-1
CDR3: CASSDLFLGNTQYF
DNA: TGTGCCAGCAGTGACCTTTTTTTAGGGAATACGCAGTATTTT

D: .
size: .
J: TRBJ1-1
V: TRBV5-4
CDR3: CASTLVGTNTEAFF
DNA: TGTGCCAGCACCTTAGTTGGTACGAACACTGAAGCTTTCTTT

D: .
size: once
J: TRBJ2-7
V: TRBV3-1/TRBV3-2
CDR3: CASSPGHEQYF
DNA: TGTGCCAGCAGCCCGGGCCACGAGCAGTACTTC

D: .
size: .
J: TRBJ2-5
V: TRBV2
CDR3: CASSQETQYF
DNA: TGTGCCAGCAGTCAAGAGACCCAGTACTTC

D: .
size: .
J: TRBJ1-2
V: TRBV6-4
CDR3: CASSDRAGYGYTF
DNA: TGTGCCAGCAGTGACCGGGCGGGCTATGGCTACACCTTC

D: .
size: .
J: TRBJ1-1
V: TRBV30
CDR3: CAWSVLQGRGTEAFF
DNA: TGTGCCTGGAGCGTACTACAGGGAAGAGGAACTGAAGCTTTCTTT

D: TRBD1
size: .
J: TRBJ1-4
V: TRBV28
CDR3: CASSPTGTVGEKLFF
DNA: TGTGCCAGCAGTCCTACCGGGACAGTGGGTGAAAAACTGTTTTTT

D: .
size: once
J: TRBJ1-2
V: TRBV9
CDR3: CASSVAGRVNTNYGYTF
DNA: TGTGCCAGCAGCGTCGCGGGCAGGGTAAATACAAACTATGGCTACACCTTC

D: .
size: .
J: TRBJ1-3
V: TRBV7-8
CDR3: CASSPKVRPGSDTIYF
DNA: TGTGCCAGCAGCCCCAAGGTCCGGCCAGGGAGTGACACCATATATTTT

D: .
size: .
J: TRBJ1-1
V: TRBV3-1/TRBV3-2
CDR3: CASSQRRVAEAFF
DNA: TGTGCCAGCAGCCAAAGAAGGGTCGCTGAAGCTTTCTTT

D: TRBD1
size: .
J: TRBJ2-7
V: TRBV11-3
CDR3: CASSLSTGNEQYF
DNA: TGTGCCAGCAGCTTATCGACAGGGAACGAGCAGTACTTC

D: TRBD2
size: .
J: TRBJ2-1
V: TRBV7-2
CDR3: CASSTRGGPNEQFF
DNA: TGTGCCAGCAGCACTCGGGGGGGCCCCAATGAGCAGTTCTTC

D: TRBD1
size: .
J: TRBJ1-6
V: TRBV18
CDR3: CASSPAGQGGSPLHF
DNA: TGTGCCAGCTCACCAGCGGGACAGGGGGGTTCACCCCTCCACTTT

D: .
size: once
J: TRBJ2-5
V: TRBV7-6
CDR3: CASSYQETQYF
DNA: TGTGCCAGCAGCTATCAAGAGACCCAGTACTTC

D: TRBD1
size: .
J: TRBJ1-3
V: TRBV6-1
CDR3: CASSETGVSGNTIYF
DNA: TGTGCCAGCAGTGAAACAGGGGTCTCTGGAAACACCATATATTTT

D: .
size: .
J: TRBJ2-7
V: TRBV19
CDR3: CASTGENSYEQYF
DNA: TGTGCCAGTACGGGGGAAAACTCCTACGAGCAGTACTTC

D: TRBD1
size: .
J: TRBJ2-2
V: TRBV29-1
CDR3: CSVVLAGGGTGELFF
DNA: TGCAGCGTTGTTCTAGCAGGGGGCGGCACCGGGGAGCTGTTTTTT

D: .
size: .
J: TRBJ1-1
V: TRBV19
CDR3: CASSFWGTEAFF
DNA: TGTGCCAGTAGTTTCTGGGGAACTGAAGCTTTCTTT

D: TRBD1
size: once
J: TRBJ1-6
V: TRBV30
CDR3: CAWSRQGYNSPLHF
DNA: TGTGCCTGGAGTCGACAGGGCTATAATTCACCCCTCCACTTT

D: .
size: .
J: TRBJ2-6
V: TRBV19
CDR3: CASSLEGSGANVLTF
DNA: TGTGCCAGTAGCCTAGAGGGCTCTGGGGCCAACGTCCTGACTTTC

D: .
size: .
J: TRBJ2-1
V: TRBV18
CDR3: CASSPFTNRRYNEQFF
DNA: TGTGCCAGCTCACCATTTACTAACCGGAGATACAATGAGCAGTTCTTC

D: .
size: .
J: TRBJ1-2
V: TRBV30
CDR3: CAWNGGQGPGGYTF
DNA: TGTGCCTGGAATGGCGGTCAGGGTCCGGGCGGCTACACCTTC